The clone carrying this T cell receptor beta chain has only a few counts. What it recognizes is unknown. This sample is part of a study of response to subunit inactivated influenza vaccine. The study's findings and limits: Few new T cells, the authors suggested, are recruited by each seasonal influenza vaccination.

CDR3 size: 16 residues. Germline V gene data show CDR1 as SQVTM and CDR2 as ANQGSEA. Trimming removed 3 bases from V and 0 bases from J; junction bases left unmatched: 9. MiXCR was run by TCRdb on the RT-PCR reads, yielding one entry per CDR3 protein. The sample yields around 530,000 distinct CDR3 sequences, about 15% seen once. Sample: CD4+ T cells sorted from PBMCs, taken about 24 months after vaccination. The chain employs TRBV29-1 and TRBJ2-3; TRBD2 agrees at 7 bases. This TCR was recovered from a man aged 50 to 69 who received an inactivated influenza vaccine. The CDR3 loop reads CSVDPRLADSTDTQYF. CDR3 bases: TGCAGCGTTGACCCCCGCCTAGCGGATAGCACAGATACGCAGTATTTT.